This TCR beta chain was recovered during a study of cytomegalovirus exposure and HLA in healthy donors. Study results and caveats: There were a few CMV-associated chains whose specificity for CMV antigens was confirmed in vitro. It was reported that the classifier diagnosed cytomegalovirus status with high specificity and sensitivity in both the original and validation cohorts. The authors listed around 150 TCR beta chains as cytomegalovirus-associated.

Points on this clone: Its antigen remains unidentified.

V was clipped by 4 bases and J by 6 bases; unmatched bases: 7. The CDR3 is 15 amino acids. Germline V gene lookup returns CDR1 LNHNV and CDR2 YYDKDF (reference sequence). The protocol was immunoSEQ multiplex PCR, while the TCRdb copy is restricted to in-frame clones and leaves out a portion. This table holds under 80,000 clones, roughly 90% found once. The chain carries TRBV15 and TRBJ1-5; 9 bases map to TRBD1. The sample consisted of PBMCs. This clonotype was obtained from a woman aged 18-30 years in good health and CMV-seronegative. The CDR3 bases are TGTGCCACCAGCACTGACAGGGGGAGGGTTCAGCCCCAGCATTTT. It codes for CATSTDRGRVQPQHF.